The next 12 T cell receptor beta chains were all read from a single sample in a study of response to subunit inactivated influenza vaccine. TCRdb independently ran MiXCR on the RT-PCR reads; one entry per CDR3 protein. The data contain roughly 760,000 distinct CDR3 sequences, roughly 20% of them singletons. This specimen was PBMCs from blood, taken 5 days after vaccination. The receptor source for this set is a man in his fifties or sixties who received an inactivated influenza vaccine.

This CDR3 reads CASSYSLTTDTQYF. Written as DNA, the CDR3 is TGTGCCAGCAGTTACTCGCTTACCACAGATACGCAGTATTTT. This chain links TRBV6-5 with TRBJ2-3; no definite D call. The CDR3 covers 14 residues. Trimming stripped 0 bases from V and 2 bases from J, with 6 bases between. CDR1 and CDR2 (germline): MNHEY, SVGAGI.

V usage is TRBV19 and J usage is TRBJ2-1; 9 bases map to TRBD2. This CDR3 spans 14 amino acids. Germline V gene lookup returns CDR1 LNHDA and CDR2 SQIVND (reference sequence). With 7 bases clipped from V and 2 bases from J, the junction kept 3 bases outside the gene matches. CDR3 bases: TGTGCCAGTATGGGCGGGAGGGCCTACAATGAGCAGTTCTTC. It encodes CASMGGRAYNEQFF. The full variable domain, its missing parts supplied by reference TRBV19 and TRBJ2-1, is DGGITQSPKYLFRKEGQNVTLSCEQNLNHDAMYWYRQDPGQGLRLIYYSQIVNDFQKGDIAEGYSVSREKKESFPLTVTSAQKNPTAFYLCASMGGRAYNEQFFGPGTRLTVL.

The V gene is TRBV18, the J gene TRBJ2-3, with D maybe TRBD2 (5 bases). Deletions cut 2 bases from V and 1 base from J, with 10 bases between. CDR3 size: 15 residues. Germline V gives CDR1 KGHSH, CDR2 LQKENI. CDR3 nucleotides: TGTGCCAGCTCACCAGGACGGCGGGGCACAGATACGCAGTATTTT. It specifies CASSPGRRGTDTQYF. Full variable domain (remainder filled in from reference TRBV18 and TRBJ2-3): NAGVMQNPRHLVRRRGQEARLRCSPMKGHSHVYWYRQLPEEGLKFMVYLQKENIIDESGMPKERFSAEFPKEGPSILRIQQVVRGDSAAYFCASSPGRRGTDTQYFGPGTRLTVL.

The CDR3 coding sequence is TGTGCCATCAGTGAAAATAAGGGACGAGCTTTCTTT. This encodes CAISENKGRAFF. This chain uses TRBV10-3 with TRBJ1-1; tentative D call: TRBD1 (5 bases). This CDR3 region has 12 residues. Germline V CDR1 and CDR2: ENHRY, SYGVKD. V lost 3 bases to trimming and J lost 10 bases, with 12 bases between them.

This clonotype came up a few times. This chain connects TRBV3-1 to TRBJ2-5, with TRBD2 identical over 9 bases. J was trimmed by 5 bases and V by 7 bases; bases with no gene match: 17. Germline V gene data show CDR1 as LGHDT and CDR2 as YNNKEL (reference sequence). The CDR3 length is 17 residues. Here the CDR3 DNA reads TGTGCCAGCACTTCAAGCAGTGGCGGGGGGGCGGGGGAGACCCAGTACTTC. Its translation is CASTSSSGGGAGETQYF.

The chain uses TRBV20-1 and TRBJ1-5; D is uncertain. Germline CDR1 and CDR2: DFQATT and SNEGSKA (reference sequence). There are 14 residues in the CDR3. The ends were cut back, 5 bases at V and 0 bases at J, with 11 bases in the middle. CDR3 in amino acids: CSALRGYSNQPQHF. The CDR3 nucleotides are TGCAGTGCTCTCCGGGGTTATAGCAATCAGCCCCAGCATTTT.

The J gene is TRBJ2-7, the V gene TRBV20-1; tentatively, D is TRBD2 (6 bases). V was shortened by 3 bases and J by 2 bases, with 14 bases between the two germline ends. Germline values: CDR1 DFQATT, CDR2 SNEGSKA (reference sequence). The CDR3 totals 14 residues. In DNA form, the CDR3 reads TGCAGTGCTAGTAAAATCTCGGGGGCCTACGAGCAGTACTTC. Its protein product is CSASKISGAYEQYF.

The V and J genes are TRBV23-1 and TRBJ2-3, with 7 bases identical to TRBD2. TRBV23-1 is treated as an ORF (open reading frame) with a function not yet certain. The CDR3 sequence is 20 residues long. V was clipped by 0 bases and J by 6 bases; unmatched bases: 21. This CDR3 is CASSQSQLVGGQKLEDTQYF. CDR3 nucleotides: TGCGCCAGCAGTCAATCGCAACTAGTGGGAGGGCAAAAGTTAGAGGATACGCAGTATTTT.

The chain couples TRBV19 to TRBJ2-1; D might be TRBD2 (5 bases). This CDR3 spans 14 amino acids. Trimming removed 0 bases at V and 2 bases at J, with 5 bases between. Germline-derived CDR1 and CDR2 are LNHDA and SQIVND (reference sequence). In DNA form, the CDR3 reads TGTGCCAGTAGTATAGACGGGACCTACAATGAGCAGTTCTTC. Its protein product is CASSIDGTYNEQFF.

This clonotype turned up a few times. The rearrangement links TRBV12-3 or TRBV12-4 to TRBJ2-5; D uncertain. The V gene lost 3 bases and the J gene lost 10 bases, with 15 bases spanning the gap. This CDR3 is built from 13 residues. The CDR3 here is CASSFTKGVDQYF. For the CDR3, the DNA is TGTGCCAGCAGTTTCACAAAGGGCGTAGACCAGTACTTC.

This clonotype was seen a handful of times. The chain has TRBV12-3 or TRBV12-4 and TRBJ1-1; possible D gene TRBD1, 5 bases. With 6 bases removed from V and 1 base from J, the gap between germline ends came to 15 bases. This CDR3 is 15 amino acids long. Written as DNA, the CDR3 is TGTGCCAGCAGCCCTCACTTAGACAGGAACACTGAAGCTTTCTTT. Its translation: CASSPHLDRNTEAFF.

The J gene is TRBJ2-6, the V gene TRBV5-6; D is possibly TRBD1 (6 bases). CDR1 SGHDT and CDR2 YYEEEE come from the germline V gene. V was cut by 1 base and J by 2 bases, with 13 bases left in between. There are 17 residues in the CDR3. CDR3 DNA sequence: TGTGCCAGCAGCTTGACAGGGTTCGAGGCTGGGGCCAACGTCCTGACTTTC. Its protein product is CASSLTGFEAGANVLTF. Looking up the rest from reference TRBV5-6 and TRBJ2-6 gives the full variable domain: DAGVTQSPTHLIKTRGQQVTLRCSPKSGHDTVSWYQQALGQGPQFIFQYYEEEERQRGNFPDRFSGHQFPNYSSELNVNALLLGDSALYLCASSLTGFEAGANVLTFGAGSRLTVL.